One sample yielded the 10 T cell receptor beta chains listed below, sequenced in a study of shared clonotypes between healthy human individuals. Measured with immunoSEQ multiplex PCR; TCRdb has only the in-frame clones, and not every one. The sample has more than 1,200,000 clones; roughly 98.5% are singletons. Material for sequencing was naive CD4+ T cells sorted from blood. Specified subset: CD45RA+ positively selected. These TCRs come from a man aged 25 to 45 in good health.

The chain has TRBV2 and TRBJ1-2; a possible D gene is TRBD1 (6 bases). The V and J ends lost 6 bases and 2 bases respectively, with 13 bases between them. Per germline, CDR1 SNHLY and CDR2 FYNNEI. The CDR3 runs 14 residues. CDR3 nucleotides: TGTGCCAGCAGGTTCCGAGGGGGGAACTATGGCTACACCTTC. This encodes CASRFRGGNYGYTF. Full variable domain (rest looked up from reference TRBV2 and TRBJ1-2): EPEVTQTPSHQVTQMGQEVILRCVPISNHLYFYWYRQILGQKVEFLVSFYNNEISEKSEIFDDQFSVERPDGSNFTLKIRSTKLEDSAMYFCASRFRGGNYGYTFGSGTRLTVV.

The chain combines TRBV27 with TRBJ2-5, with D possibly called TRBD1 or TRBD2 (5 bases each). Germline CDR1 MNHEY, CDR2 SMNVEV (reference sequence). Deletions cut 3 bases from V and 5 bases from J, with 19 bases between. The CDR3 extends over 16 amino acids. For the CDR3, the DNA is TGTGCCAGCAGTTTTTTCGGGACCCGGGGCGGGGAGACCCAGTACTTC. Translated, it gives CASSFFGTRGGETQYF.

This CDR3 reads CSAVAKQTQYF. The CDR3 DNA reads TGCAGTGCTGTAGCGAAACAGACCCAGTACTTC. V gene TRBV20-1 combines with J gene TRBJ2-5; D is perhaps TRBD2 (5 bases). The CDR3 covers 11 residues. Germline V lookup: CDR1 DFQATT, CDR2 SNEGSKA (reference sequence). Trimming pared 5 bases from V and 6 bases from J, leaving 10 bases between.

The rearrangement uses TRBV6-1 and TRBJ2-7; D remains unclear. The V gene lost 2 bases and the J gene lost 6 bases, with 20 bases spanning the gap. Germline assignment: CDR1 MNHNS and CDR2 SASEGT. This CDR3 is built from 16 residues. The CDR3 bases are TGTGCCAGCAGTGAATATTCACCCCCCTCATCCCTCGAGCAGTACTTC. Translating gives CASSEYSPPSSLEQYF.

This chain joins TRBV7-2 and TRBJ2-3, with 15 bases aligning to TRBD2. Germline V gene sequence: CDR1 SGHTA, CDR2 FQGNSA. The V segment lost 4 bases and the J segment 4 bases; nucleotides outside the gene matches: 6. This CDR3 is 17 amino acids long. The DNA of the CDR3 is TGTGCCAGCAGCTCCGGACTAGCGGGAGGGCCGGCAGATACGCAGTATTTT. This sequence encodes CASSSGLAGGPADTQYF.

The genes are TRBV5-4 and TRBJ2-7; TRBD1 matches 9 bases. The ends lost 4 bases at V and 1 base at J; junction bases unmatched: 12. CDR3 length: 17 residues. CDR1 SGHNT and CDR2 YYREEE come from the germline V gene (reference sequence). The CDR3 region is CASSPPGTGTMSYEQYF. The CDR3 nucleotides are TGTGCCAGCAGCCCTCCGGGGACAGGGACTATGTCCTACGAGCAGTACTTC.

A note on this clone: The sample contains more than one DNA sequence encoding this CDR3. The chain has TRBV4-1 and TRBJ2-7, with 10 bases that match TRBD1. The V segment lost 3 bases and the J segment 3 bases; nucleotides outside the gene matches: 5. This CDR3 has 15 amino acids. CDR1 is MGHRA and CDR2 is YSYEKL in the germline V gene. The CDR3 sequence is CASSQGGQGLYEQYF. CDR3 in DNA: TGCGCCAGCAGCCAGGGGGGACAGGGGCTCTACGAGCAGTACTTC.

For the CDR3, the DNA is TGTGCCACGACGGGTGGGCCTTGGAGGGAGACCCAGTACTTC. Translation: CATTGGPWRETQYF. The chain recombines TRBV6-5 with TRBJ2-5; TRBD2 might be the D (5 bases). The V gene lost 10 bases and the J gene lost 5 bases, with 20 bases spanning the gap. The CDR3 extends over 14 amino acids. CDR1 and CDR2 from the germline V gene are MNHEY and SVGAGI.

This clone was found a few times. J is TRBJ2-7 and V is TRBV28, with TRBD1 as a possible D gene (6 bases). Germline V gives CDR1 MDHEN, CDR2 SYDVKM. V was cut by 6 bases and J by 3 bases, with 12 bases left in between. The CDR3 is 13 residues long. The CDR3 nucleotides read TGTGCCAGCAGGCAGGGACATAACTACGAGCAGTACTTC. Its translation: CASRQGHNYEQYF.

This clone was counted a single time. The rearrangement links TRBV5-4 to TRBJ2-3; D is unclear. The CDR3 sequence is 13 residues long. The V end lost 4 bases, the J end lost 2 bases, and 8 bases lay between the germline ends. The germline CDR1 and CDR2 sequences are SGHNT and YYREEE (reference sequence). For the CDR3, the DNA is TGTGCCAGCAGCCCTAGACACACAGATACGCAGTATTTT. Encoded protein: CASSPRHTDTQYF.